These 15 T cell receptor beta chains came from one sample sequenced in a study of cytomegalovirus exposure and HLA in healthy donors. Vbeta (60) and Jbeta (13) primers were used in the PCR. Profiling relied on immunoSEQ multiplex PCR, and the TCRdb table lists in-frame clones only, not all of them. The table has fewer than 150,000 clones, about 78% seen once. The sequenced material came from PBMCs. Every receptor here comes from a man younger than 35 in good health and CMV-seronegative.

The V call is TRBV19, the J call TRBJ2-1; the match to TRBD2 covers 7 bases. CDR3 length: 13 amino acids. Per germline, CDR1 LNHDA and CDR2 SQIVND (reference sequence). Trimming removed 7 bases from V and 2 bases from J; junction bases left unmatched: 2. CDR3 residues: CASTSGPYNEQFF. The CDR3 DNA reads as TGTGCCAGTACTAGCGGACCCTACAATGAGCAGTTCTTC.

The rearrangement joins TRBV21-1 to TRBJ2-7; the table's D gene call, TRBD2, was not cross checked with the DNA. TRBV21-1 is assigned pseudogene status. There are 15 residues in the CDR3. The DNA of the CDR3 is TGTGCCAGCAGCAAGGGCGGGGCTAGCTCCTACGAGCAGTACTTC. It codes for CASSKGGASSYEQYF.

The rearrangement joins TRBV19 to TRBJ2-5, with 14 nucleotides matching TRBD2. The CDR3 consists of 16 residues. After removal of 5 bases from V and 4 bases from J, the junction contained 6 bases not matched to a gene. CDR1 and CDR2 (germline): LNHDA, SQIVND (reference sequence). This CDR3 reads CASSPGTSGRGETQYF. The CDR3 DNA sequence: TGTGCCAGTAGTCCCGGGACTAGCGGGAGAGGAGAGACCCAGTACTTC.

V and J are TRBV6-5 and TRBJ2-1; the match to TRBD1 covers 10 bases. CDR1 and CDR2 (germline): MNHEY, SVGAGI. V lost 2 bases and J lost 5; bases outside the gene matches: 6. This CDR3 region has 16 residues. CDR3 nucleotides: TGTGCCAGCAGTTACATCGGGACAGGGGACGACAATGAGCAGTTCTTC. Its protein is CASSYIGTGDDNEQFF.

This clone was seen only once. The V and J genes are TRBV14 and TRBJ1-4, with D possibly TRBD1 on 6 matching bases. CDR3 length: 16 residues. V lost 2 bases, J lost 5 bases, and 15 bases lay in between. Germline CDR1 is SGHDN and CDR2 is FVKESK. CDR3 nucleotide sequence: TGTGCCAGCAGCCAAAGGGGCGCGCAGGGGAATGAAAAACTGTTTTTT. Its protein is CASSQRGAQGNEKLFF.

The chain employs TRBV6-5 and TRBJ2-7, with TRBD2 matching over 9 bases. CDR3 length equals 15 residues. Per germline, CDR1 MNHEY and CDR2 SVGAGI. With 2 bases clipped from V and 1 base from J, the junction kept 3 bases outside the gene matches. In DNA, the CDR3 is TGTGCCAGCAGTTACAGGCGGGGGGGATCCTACGAGCAGTACTTC. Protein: CASSYRRGGSYEQYF.

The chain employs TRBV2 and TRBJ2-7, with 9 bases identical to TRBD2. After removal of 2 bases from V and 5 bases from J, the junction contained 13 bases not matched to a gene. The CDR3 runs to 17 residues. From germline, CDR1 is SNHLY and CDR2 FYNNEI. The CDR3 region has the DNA TGTGCCAGCAGTGAACAAATATTAGCGGGAGTACCACACGAGCAGTACGTC. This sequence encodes CASSEQILAGVPHEQYV.

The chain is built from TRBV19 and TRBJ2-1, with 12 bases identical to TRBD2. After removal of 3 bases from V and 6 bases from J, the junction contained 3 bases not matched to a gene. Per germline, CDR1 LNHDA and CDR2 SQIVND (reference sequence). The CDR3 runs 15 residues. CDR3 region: CASSILAGGGNEQFF. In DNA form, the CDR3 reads TGTGCCAGTAGTATCCTAGCGGGAGGGGGCAATGAGCAGTTCTTC.

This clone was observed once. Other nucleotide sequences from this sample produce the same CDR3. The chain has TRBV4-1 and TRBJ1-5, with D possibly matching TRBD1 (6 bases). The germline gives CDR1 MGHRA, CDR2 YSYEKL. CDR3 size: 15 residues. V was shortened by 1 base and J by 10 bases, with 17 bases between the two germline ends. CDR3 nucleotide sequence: TGCGCCAGCAGCCAAGGCCAGACAGGTTTCGAACCCCAGCATTTT. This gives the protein CASSQGQTGFEPQHF.

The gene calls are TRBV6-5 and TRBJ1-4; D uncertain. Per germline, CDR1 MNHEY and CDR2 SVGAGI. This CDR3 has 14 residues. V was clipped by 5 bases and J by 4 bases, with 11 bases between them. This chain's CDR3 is CASSPRERNEKLFF. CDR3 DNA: TGTGCCAGCAGTCCCCGGGAACGTAATGAAAAACTGTTTTTT.

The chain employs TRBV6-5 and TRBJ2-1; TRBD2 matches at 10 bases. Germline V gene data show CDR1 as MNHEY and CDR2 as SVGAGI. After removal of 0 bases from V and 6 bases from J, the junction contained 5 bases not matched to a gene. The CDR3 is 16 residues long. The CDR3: CASSYSLAGGLNEQFF. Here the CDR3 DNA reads TGTGCCAGCAGTTACTCTTTAGCGGGAGGCCTCAATGAGCAGTTCTTC.

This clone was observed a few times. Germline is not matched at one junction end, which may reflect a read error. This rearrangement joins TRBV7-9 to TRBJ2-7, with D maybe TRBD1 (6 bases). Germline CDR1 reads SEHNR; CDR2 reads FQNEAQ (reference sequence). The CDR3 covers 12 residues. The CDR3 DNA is TGTTCCAGCAGCCTTCAGGGGTACGAGCAGTACTTC. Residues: CSSSLQGYEQYF.

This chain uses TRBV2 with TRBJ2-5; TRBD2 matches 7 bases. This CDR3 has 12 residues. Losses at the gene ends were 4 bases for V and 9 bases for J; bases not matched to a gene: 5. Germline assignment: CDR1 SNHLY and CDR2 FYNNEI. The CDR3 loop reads CASSVTSRAQYF. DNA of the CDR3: TGTGCCAGCAGTGTGACTAGCAGGGCCCAGTACTTC.

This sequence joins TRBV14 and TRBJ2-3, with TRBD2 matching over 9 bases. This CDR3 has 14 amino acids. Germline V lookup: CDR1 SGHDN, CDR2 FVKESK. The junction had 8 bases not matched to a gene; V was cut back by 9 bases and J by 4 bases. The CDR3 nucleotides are TGTGCCAGTGCAAGCGGGGGGAGCGCAGATACGCAGTATTTT. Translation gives CASASGGSADTQYF.

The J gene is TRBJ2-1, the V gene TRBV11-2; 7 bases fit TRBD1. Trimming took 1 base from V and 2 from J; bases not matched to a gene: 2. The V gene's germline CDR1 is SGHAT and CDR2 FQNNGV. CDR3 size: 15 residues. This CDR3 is CASSLGDRAYNEQFF. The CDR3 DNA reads TGTGCCAGCAGCTTAGGGGACAGAGCCTACAATGAGCAGTTCTTC.